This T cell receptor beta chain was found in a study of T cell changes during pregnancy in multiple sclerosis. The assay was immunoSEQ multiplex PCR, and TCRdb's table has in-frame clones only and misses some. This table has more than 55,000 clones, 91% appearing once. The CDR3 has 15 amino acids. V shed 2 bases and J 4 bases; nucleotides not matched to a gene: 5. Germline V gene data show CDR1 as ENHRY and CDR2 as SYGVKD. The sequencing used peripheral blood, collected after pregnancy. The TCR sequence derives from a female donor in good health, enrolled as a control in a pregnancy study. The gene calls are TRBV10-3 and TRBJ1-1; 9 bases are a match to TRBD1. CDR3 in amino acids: CAISERTGEGTEAFF. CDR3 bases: TGTGCCATCAGTGAGCGGACAGGGGAGGGCACTGAAGCTTTCTTT.